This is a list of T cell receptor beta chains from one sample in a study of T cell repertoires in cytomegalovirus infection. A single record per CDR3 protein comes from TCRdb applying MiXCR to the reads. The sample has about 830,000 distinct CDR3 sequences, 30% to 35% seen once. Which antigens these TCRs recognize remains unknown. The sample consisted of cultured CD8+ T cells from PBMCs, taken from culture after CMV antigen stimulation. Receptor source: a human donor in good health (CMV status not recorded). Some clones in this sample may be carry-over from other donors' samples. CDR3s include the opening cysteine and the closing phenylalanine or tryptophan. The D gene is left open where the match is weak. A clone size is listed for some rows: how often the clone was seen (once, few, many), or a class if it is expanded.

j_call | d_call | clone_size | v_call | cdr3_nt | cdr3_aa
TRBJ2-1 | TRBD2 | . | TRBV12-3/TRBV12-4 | TGTGCCAGCCGGGGGGGGCTTCCCAATGAGCAGTTCTTC | CASRGGLPNEQFF
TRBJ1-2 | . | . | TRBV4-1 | TGCGCCAGCAGCCAAGGGCAGAACTTAAACTATGGCTACACCTTC | CASSQGQNLNYGYTF
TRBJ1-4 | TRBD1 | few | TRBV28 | TGTGCCAGCAGTCCGCCGCTAGGGACAGGCGAAAAACTGTTTTTT | CASSPPLGTGEKLFF
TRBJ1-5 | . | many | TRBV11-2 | TGTGCCAGCAGCCGGGGGGACAATCAGCCCCAGCATTTT | CASSRGDNQPQHF
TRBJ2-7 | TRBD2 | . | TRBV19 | TGTGCCAGTAGTATCGCGGGGGGGCTCTCCTACGAGCAGTACTTC | CASSIAGGLSYEQYF
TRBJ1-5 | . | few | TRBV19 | TGTGCCAGTAGGTGGACAGTGGGAAATTATCAGCCCCAGCATTTT | CASRWTVGNYQPQHF
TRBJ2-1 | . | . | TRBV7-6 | TGTGCCAGCAGCTTAATGAAGAGGGGGGACAATGAGCAGTTCTTC | CASSLMKRGDNEQFF
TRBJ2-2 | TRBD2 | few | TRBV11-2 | TGTGCCAGCAGCTTATCCGGGACTAGGTTTTTCGGGGAGCTGTTTTTT | CASSLSGTRFFGELFF
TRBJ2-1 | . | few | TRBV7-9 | TGTGCCAGCAGCTTAATAGCGACCAAGGGGAATGAGCAGTTCTTC | CASSLIATKGNEQFF
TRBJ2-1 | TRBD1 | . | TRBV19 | TGTGCCAGTAGTATAGGAGGGGGCCAGGGCAGTGAGCAGTTCTTC | CASSIGGGQGSEQFF
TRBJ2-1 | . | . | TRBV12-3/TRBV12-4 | TGTACCAGCAGTCTGGATGGAGCCTACAATGAGCAGTTCTTC | CTSSLDGAYNEQFF
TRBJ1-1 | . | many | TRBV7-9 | TGTGCCAGCAGCTTGCCAGGGCGGACGGCTTTCTTT | CASSLPGRTAFF
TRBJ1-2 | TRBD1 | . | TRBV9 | TGTGCCAGCATCAGGGGACAGGGAGGCTATGGCTACACCTTC | CASIRGQGGYGYTF
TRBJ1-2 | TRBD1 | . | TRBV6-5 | TGTGCCAGCAGGATAGGACAGGGGGTCTATGGCTACACCTTC | CASRIGQGVYGYTF
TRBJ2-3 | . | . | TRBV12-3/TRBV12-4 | TGTGCCAACAGTTTCGCAGATACGCAGTATTTT | CANSFADTQYF
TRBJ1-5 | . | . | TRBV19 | TGTGCCAGTAGTATAAGTTCCGAGGGAAGGCAGCCCCAGCATTTT | CASSISSEGRQPQHF
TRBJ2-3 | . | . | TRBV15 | TGTGCCACCAGGGCAGGGGCTATAGATACGCAGTATTTT | CATRAGAIDTQYF
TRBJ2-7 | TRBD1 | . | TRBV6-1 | TGTGCCATCCCGGGACAGGGTTCGCCGGGATTCGAGCAGTACTTC | CAIPGQGSPGFEQYF
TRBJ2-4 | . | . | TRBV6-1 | TGTGCCAGCAGTGGGAGGAGGGAGATTGTCAAAAACATTCAGTACTTC | CASSGRREIVKNIQYF
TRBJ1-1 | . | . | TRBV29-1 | TGCAGCGTTGCGGGCCTTAACACTGAAGCTTTCTTT | CSVAGLNTEAFF
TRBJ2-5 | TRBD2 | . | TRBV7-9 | TGTGCCAGCAGCTCCTCCGGGACTAGCGGAGGCGGGACCCAGTACTTC | CASSSSGTSGGGTQYF
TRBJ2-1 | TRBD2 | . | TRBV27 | TGTGCCAGCAGTTTATCGGCGGGGGGCCTCGATGAGCAGTTCTTC | CASSLSAGGLDEQFF
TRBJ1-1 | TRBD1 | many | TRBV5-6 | TGTGCCAGCAGCAAGACAGGGATCGGCACTGAAGCTTTCTTT | CASSKTGIGTEAFF
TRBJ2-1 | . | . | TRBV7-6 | TGTGCCAGCAGCTCCCTAGACAGGCCCAATGAGCAGTTCTTC | CASSSLDRPNEQFF
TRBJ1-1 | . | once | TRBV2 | TGTGTCAGCACAGGGCCTGAAGCTTTCTTT | CVSTGPEAFF
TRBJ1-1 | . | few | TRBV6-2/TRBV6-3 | TGTGCCAGCAGTTACACCACTACCCGGACAGCGTTGAACACTGAAGCTTTCTTT | CASSYTTTRTALNTEAFF
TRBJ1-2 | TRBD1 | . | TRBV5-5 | TGTGCCAGCAGCTTAGCCCCCGGGACAGGGGGCGGTCCGAGGGGCTACACCTTC | CASSLAPGTGGGPRGYTF
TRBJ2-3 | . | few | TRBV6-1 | TGTGCCAGCAGCCATGGGCTGCCAGGGGTCTACGGGCACGGCACAGATACGCAGTATTTT | CASSHGLPGVYGHGTDTQYF
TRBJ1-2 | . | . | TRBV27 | TGTGCCAGCAGTTCCAGGCATGGCTACACCTTC | CASSSRHGYTF
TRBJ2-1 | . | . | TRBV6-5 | TGTGCCAGCAGTTACGTCTCGGTCTCCTACAATGAGCAGTTCTTC | CASSYVSVSYNEQFF